A selection of T cell receptor beta chains follows, all from one sample in a study of T cells in localized non-small cell lung cancer. Assay used: immunoSEQ multiplex PCR; TCRdb lists only in-frame clones, some missing. The sample shows about 45,000 clones, about four fifths of them seen only once. The sequencing used peripheral blood mononuclear cells, collected before any cancer treatment. Every receptor here comes from a man aged 40 to 69 with stage III lung adenocarcinoma. Both conserved end residues are part of each CDR3. A D gene is named only where the DNA matches it firmly. Clone sizes are given selectively: once, few, many, or a class where the clone is expanded.

CDR3nt	CDR3aa	d_gene	abundance	v_gene	j_gene
TGCGCCAGCAGCCAAGTCTCATCCAGCTACGAGCAGTACTTC	CASSQVSSSYEQYF	-	few	TRBV4-1	TRBJ2-7
TGCGCCAGCAGCTTGACGGCAGGGACCGCTGAAGCTTTCTTT	CASSLTAGTAEAFF	-	-	TRBV5-1	TRBJ1-1
TGCAGTGCTAGGGAGGAAGAGACCCAGTACTTC	CSAREEETQYF	-	-	TRBV20-1	TRBJ2-5
TGTGCCAGCAGCTTGGGGTGGACGACAGATACGCAGTATTTT	CASSLGWTTDTQYF	-	-	TRBV7-2	TRBJ2-3
TGTGCCAGCAGGCCGGGACAGGGGATATCTGGGGCCAACGTCCTGACTTTC	CASRPGQGISGANVLTF	TRBD1	-	TRBV2	TRBJ2-6
TGTGCCAGTAGTAGCTGGACACACAGCAATGAGCAGTTCTTC	CASSSWTHSNEQFF	-	-	TRBV19	TRBJ2-1
TGTGCCAGCAGTTTACTAGTCCACGAGCAGTACTTC	CASSLLVHEQYF	-	-	TRBV6-6	TRBJ2-7
TGTGCCAGCAGCCTCGGGACAGCAGATACGCAGTATTTT	CASSLGTADTQYF	TRBD1	-	TRBV11-2	TRBJ2-3
TGTGCCAGCAGAAAGGCAGGGGGCAATGAGCAGTTCTTC	CASRKAGGNEQFF	TRBD1	-	TRBV7-2	TRBJ2-1
TGTGCCAGCAACGGACAGGGGCGCAATCAGCCCCAGCATTTT	CASNGQGRNQPQHF	TRBD1	-	TRBV2	TRBJ1-5
TGTGCCAGCAGTTACGGGCGGAAACAAGAGACCCAGTACTTC	CASSYGRKQETQYF	-	-	TRBV6-5	TRBJ2-5
TGTGCTAGGCGTAGGTCGCAAGAGACCCAGTACTTC	CARRRSQETQYF	-	-	TRBV6-6	TRBJ2-5
TGTGCCAGCAGCAACAGGAGGAACACCGGGGAGCTGTTTTTT	CASSNRRNTGELFF	-	-	TRBV11-3	TRBJ2-2
TGTGCCAGCAGCCGCAGACTAGCGGGGGGGCCTTACAATGAGCAGTTCTTC	CASSRRLAGGPYNEQFF	TRBD2	-	TRBV16	TRBJ2-1
TGCGCCAGCAGCCAATGGCTAAAAGAGACCCAGTACTTC	CASSQWLKETQYF	-	few	TRBV4-1	TRBJ2-5
TGTGCCAGCAGTCGCGGGGTGATCTCCTACGAGCAGTACTTC	CASSRGVISYEQYF	-	-	TRBV2	TRBJ2-7
TGTGCCAGCTATGAAGCGGGGGGCACAGATACGCAGTATTTT	CASYEAGGTDTQYF	TRBD2	-	TRBV6-1	TRBJ2-3
TGCGCCAGCAGCTTGCGAGGGGGGGCATTCTCCTACAATGAGCAGTTCTTC	CASSLRGGAFSYNEQFF	-	once	TRBV5-1	TRBJ2-1
TGCGCCAGCAGCTTGCAGGGGCTTCGCTCTGGGGCCAACGTCCTGACTTTC	CASSLQGLRSGANVLTF	-	-	TRBV5-1	TRBJ2-6
TGTGCCAGCAGCCATCTAGCGGGGACGAATGAGCAGTTCTTC	CASSHLAGTNEQFF	TRBD2	-	TRBV7-6	TRBJ2-1
TGTGCCAGTAGCGTGGGGTGGCAGACCGAGCAGTACTTC	CASSVGWQTEQYF	-	few	TRBV19	TRBJ2-7
TGCAGCGTTTCAGGGGGAAATGAGCAGTTCTTC	CSVSGGNEQFF	TRBD1	-	TRBV29-1	TRBJ2-1
TGTGCCAGCAGTTACCTTCCAGGAGGGGACACTGAAGCTTTCTTT	CASSYLPGGDTEAFF	-	-	TRBV6-5	TRBJ1-1
TGTGCCAGCAGCCAATCGTACAGGGATAACACTGAAGCTTTCTTT	CASSQSYRDNTEAFF	-	-	TRBV4-2	TRBJ1-1
TGTGCCAGCAGTTTGGATTATGGGGGGGCCTACGAGCAGTACTTC	CASSLDYGGAYEQYF	TRBD2	once	TRBV27	TRBJ2-7
TGCAGCGTTGGAGTGGGACACGGGGAGCTGTTTTTT	CSVGVGHGELFF	-	few	TRBV29-1	TRBJ2-2
TGTGCCAGCAGGGAAGGACAGGGGGCCGGGGAGCTGTTTTTT	CASREGQGAGELFF	TRBD1	once	TRBV27	TRBJ2-2
TGTGCCAGTACCACCTACGCCGGAGGTTACGAGCAGTACTTC	CASTTYAGGYEQYF	-	-	TRBV19	TRBJ2-7
TGCGCCAGCAGCCAAGGAAGGGAGTACGAGCAGTACTTC	CASSQGREYEQYF	-	-	TRBV4-1	TRBJ2-7
TGCGCCAGCAGTGCCAATCTTCGGGAGACCCAGTACTTC	CASSANLRETQYF	-	-	TRBV10-1	TRBJ2-5
TGTGCCAGCAGCTCGGGACAGGGGTACACCGGGGAGCTGTTTTTT	CASSSGQGYTGELFF	TRBD1	-	TRBV5-4	TRBJ2-2
TGCGCCAGCAGCATGGACAGGATAATGTCCTATGGCTACACCTTC	CASSMDRIMSYGYTF	TRBD1	-	TRBV5-1	TRBJ1-2
TGTGCCAGCTTGACCGGGACAGGGGAATTTGATACGCAGTATTTT	CASLTGTGEFDTQYF	TRBD1	-	TRBV5-6	TRBJ2-3
TGTGCCAGCAGTTACGCCGGGTATGGCTACACCTTC	CASSYAGYGYTF	-	-	TRBV6-5	TRBJ1-2
TGTGCCAGCAGCAAAGATAAGCGGGTATGGGGGGGGCCTAACTATGGCTACACCTTC	CASSKDKRVWGGPNYGYTF	-	-	TRBV21-1	TRBJ1-2
TGTGCCATCAGTGGGACTAGCGGGGGTTACGAGCAGTACTTC	CAISGTSGGYEQYF	TRBD2	-	TRBV10-3	TRBJ2-7
TGTGCCAGCAGGCAACCCGCGGTCTATGGCTACACCTTC	CASRQPAVYGYTF	-	-	TRBV6-6	TRBJ1-2
TGTGCCAGCAGCCGACGTCCAGATACGCAGTATTTT	CASSRRPDTQYF	-	-	TRBV13	TRBJ2-3
TGTGCCAGCAGCGCGGGGGGGACAGGGACCCAAGAGACCCAGTACTTC	CASSAGGTGTQETQYF	-	-	TRBV9	TRBJ2-5
TGTGCCATCAGTGAGCCTTGGGGCGGAGGGGTAGAGGAGACCCAGTACTTC	CAISEPWGGGVEETQYF	-	-	TRBV10-3	TRBJ2-5
TGTGCCAGCAGTGAAGCTGCAGGGGCTTATAGCAATCAGCCCCAGCATTTT	CASSEAAGAYSNQPQHF	-	once	TRBV6-1	TRBJ1-5